The 29 T cell receptor beta chains in this list originate from one sample, sequenced in a study of cytomegalovirus exposure and HLA in healthy donors. PCR primers comprised 60 Vbeta and 13 Jbeta primers. Only in-frame clones appear in the TCRdb table, and some are missing; sequencing was by immunoSEQ multiplex PCR. The table includes about 130,000 clones, 70% to 80% detected once. Sequenced sample: PBMCs. Source of these receptors: a man aged 25-45 years in good health and CMV-seronegative.

The genes are TRBV18 and TRBJ2-1; possibly TRBD2 for D (6 bases). CDR1 and CDR2 (germline): KGHSH, LQKENI. V lost 3 bases to trimming and J lost 5 bases, with 8 bases between them. The CDR3 is 13 amino acids. CDR3 sequence reads: CASSPRGDNEQFF. CDR3 in DNA: TGTGCCAGCTCACCCCGCGGGGACAATGAGCAGTTCTTC. Looking up the rest from reference TRBV18 and TRBJ2-1 gives the full variable domain: NAGVMQNPRHLVRRRGQEARLRCSPMKGHSHVYWYRQLPEEGLKFMVYLQKENIIDESGMPKERFSAEFPKEGPSILRIQQVVRGDSAAYFCASSPRGDNEQFFGPGTRLTVL.

The chain joins TRBV15 to TRBJ2-3, with TRBD1 matching 8 bases. Per the germline V gene, CDR1 is LNHNV and CDR2 is YYDKDF (reference sequence). This CDR3 has 16 residues. After removal of 4 bases from V and 2 bases from J, the junction contained 8 bases not matched to a gene. The CDR3 is CATSIGQGSFTDTQYF. CDR3 nucleotide sequence: TGTGCCACCAGCATAGGACAGGGTTCCTTCACAGATACGCAGTATTTT.

The CDR3 DNA reads as TGCGCCAGCAGCCCCTGGGCAGGGGACTACAATGAGCAGTTCTTC. The encoded protein is CASSPWAGDYNEQFF. The chain links TRBV5-1 to TRBJ2-1, with D possibly TRBD1 on 6 matching bases. CDR1 is SGHRS and CDR2 is YFSETQ in the germline V gene. The CDR3 length is 15 residues. V lost 4 bases to trimming and J lost 3 bases, with 14 bases between them.

The chain carries TRBV28 and TRBJ2-5; D gene unclear. With 0 bases removed from V and 1 base from J, the gap between germline ends came to 12 bases. The CDR3 totals 16 residues. The germline V gene has CDR1 MDHEN and CDR2 SYDVKM. The CDR3 coding sequence is TGTGCCAGCAGTTTATGGGGCCAAACGTTCCAAGAGACCCAGTACTTC. It encodes CASSLWGQTFQETQYF.

The V call is TRBV11-2, the J call TRBJ2-7; tentatively, D is TRBD2 (6 bases). V dropped 1 base and J dropped 0 bases, with 16 bases sitting between them. The CDR3 covers 17 residues. Looked up from germline, CDR1 is SGHAT and CDR2 is FQNNGV. CDR3 in amino acids: CASSLGGVMWSSYEQYF. As DNA, the CDR3 is TGTGCCAGCAGCTTAGGGGGGGTGATGTGGAGCTCCTACGAGCAGTACTTC.

The J gene is TRBJ1-4, the V gene TRBV29-1; no definite D call. Germline V CDR1 and CDR2: SQVTM, ANQGSEA. This CDR3 has 16 residues. Trimming cost V 4 bases and J 8 bases, with 23 bases left between them. CDR3 nucleotides: TGCAGCGTTGGTCAATTCGGAGGAGAGGTTGCGGAAAAACTGTTTTTT. This codes for CSVGQFGGEVAEKLFF.

The chain has TRBV5-1 and TRBJ2-3, with TRBD1 as a possible D gene (6 bases). The CDR3 sequence is 15 residues long. Trimming shortened V by 4 bases and J by 2 bases, and 14 bases separated the two germline ends. Germline values: CDR1 SGHRS, CDR2 YFSETQ. The CDR3 protein is CASSKGQEYTDTQYF. CDR3 sequence (DNA): TGCGCCAGCAGCAAGGGACAAGAGTACACAGATACGCAGTATTTT.

The chain recombines TRBV18 with TRBJ2-5, with a possible D match to TRBD2 (6 bases). The CDR3 covers 15 residues. Germline V gene sequence: CDR1 KGHSH, CDR2 LQKENI. Trimming pared 3 bases from V and 2 bases from J, leaving 13 bases between. As DNA, the CDR3 is TGTGCCAGCTCACCTACGGGAGAACCTCAAGAGACCCAGTACTTC. This sequence encodes CASSPTGEPQETQYF.

The rearrangement joins TRBV19 to TRBJ1-4; the D gene is possibly TRBD1 (6 bases). CDR1 and CDR2 (germline): LNHDA, SQIVND (reference sequence). V gave up 6 bases and J gave up 0 bases, with 11 bases separating them. The CDR3 covers 15 residues. As DNA, the CDR3 is TGTGCCAGTAGCGGGACACACGCAACTAATGAAAAACTGTTTTTT. Its protein is CASSGTHATNEKLFF.

This chain uses TRBV23-1 with TRBJ2-7, with D hard to call. TRBV23-1 is labeled an ORF, and its function is uncertain. Between the trimmed V and J ends, which lost 8 bases and 9 bases, there was a span of 20 bases. CDR3 length: 13 amino acids. The CDR3: CASSRMSKSVQYF. The CDR3 DNA reads as TGCGCCAGCTCGAGGATGAGTAAAAGCGTGCAGTACTTC.

The V gene is TRBV10-1, the J gene TRBJ2-2; D is undetermined. Trimming removed 2 bases at V and 1 base at J, with 5 bases between. CDR1 WNHNN and CDR2 SYGVQD come from the germline V gene (reference sequence). This CDR3 has 14 amino acids. CDR3 bases: TGCGCCAGCAGTGAGCTCCGGAACACCGGGGAGCTGTTTTTT. Encoded protein: CASSELRNTGELFF.

This rearrangement joins TRBV10-1 to TRBJ2-1; D perhaps matches TRBD2 (5 bases). This CDR3 has 13 amino acids. Germline lookup yields CDR1 WNHNN and CDR2 SYGVQD (reference sequence). Trimming shortened V by 2 bases and J by 8 bases, and 10 bases separated the two germline ends. CDR3 in amino acids: CASSEASLDEQFF. CDR3 DNA: TGCGCCAGCAGTGAGGCTAGCCTCGATGAGCAGTTCTTC.

The chain uses TRBV6-5 and TRBJ1-1, with D possibly TRBD1 on 6 matching bases. The length of the CDR3 is 13 residues. V was clipped by 7 bases and J by 8 bases, with 17 bases between them. Germline V lookup: CDR1 MNHEY, CDR2 SVGAGI. In DNA, the CDR3 is TGTGCCAGCATCAAGGGGGACACCACCGAAGCTTTCTTT. Translation gives CASIKGDTTEAFF.

The rearrangement uses TRBV7-2 and TRBJ2-1, with D unclear. Germline loops: CDR1 SGHTA, CDR2 FQGNSA. V gave up 0 bases and J gave up 3 bases, with 9 bases separating them. The CDR3 has 15 residues. The CDR3 DNA sequence: TGTGCCAGCAGCTTAGCCAGCGCGGACTACAATGAGCAGTTCTTC. Protein product: CASSLASADYNEQFF.

The chain carries TRBV28 and TRBJ2-7; 7 bases map to TRBD1. The CDR3 length is 15 residues. From germline, CDR1 is MDHEN and CDR2 SYDVKM. The junction had 8 bases not matched to a gene; V was cut back by 4 bases and J by 2 bases. The CDR3 loop is CASSSHRDSTYEQYF. In DNA, the CDR3 is TGTGCCAGCAGTTCCCACCGGGACAGTACCTACGAGCAGTACTTC.

This chain links TRBV29-1 with TRBJ2-5, with TRBD1 matching over 11 bases. The V gene end was trimmed by 1 base and the J gene end by 5 bases; junction bases not matched to a gene: 21. This CDR3 has 20 residues. Germline CDR1 is SQVTM and CDR2 is ANQGSEA. This CDR3 is CSVEGSQGAPWTGGRETQYF. CDR3 sequence (DNA): TGCAGCGTTGAAGGTTCTCAGGGGGCCCCTTGGACAGGGGGCAGGGAGACCCAGTACTTC.

CDR3 DNA: TGTGCCAGCAGCTTGCGGGGCCGACAGGGGGCGCGGGGCTACACCTTC. The encoded protein is CASSLRGRQGARGYTF. The chain links TRBV5-6 to TRBJ1-2; 10 bases line up with TRBD1. The CDR3 runs to 16 residues. Germline V gene data show CDR1 as SGHDT and CDR2 as YYEEEE. The J segment lost 8 bases and the V segment lost 1 base, leaving 11 bases of the junction unmatched.

This sequence joins TRBV21-1 and TRBJ2-5; whether TRBD2, the table's D call, matches the DNA was not checked. TRBV21-1 is listed as a pseudogene. This CDR3 is 20 amino acids long. The chain's CDR3 is CASSPKKVSGLAGLQETQYF. As DNA, the CDR3 is TGTGCCAGCAGCCCCAAAAAAGTCTCGGGACTAGCGGGCCTCCAAGAGACCCAGTACTTC.

The chain couples TRBV6-5 to TRBJ2-1; 9 bases agree with TRBD2. This CDR3 has 16 residues. Trimming took 0 bases from V and 5 from J; bases not matched to a gene: 5. CDR1 and CDR2 from the germline V gene are MNHEY and SVGAGI. CDR3 amino acids: CASSYSSGRFNNEQFF. The CDR3 coding sequence is TGTGCCAGCAGTTACTCGAGCGGGAGGTTCAACAATGAGCAGTTCTTC.

The rearrangement links TRBV28 to TRBJ2-7; 10 nucleotides align to TRBD2. Germline CDR1 MDHEN, CDR2 SYDVKM. The V and J ends lost 5 bases and 3 bases, in that order; junction bases with no gene match: 7. This CDR3 has 15 amino acids. CDR3 residues: CASSGLAVPLYEQYF. The CDR3 region has the DNA TGTGCCAGCAGTGGACTAGCGGTCCCTCTCTACGAGCAGTACTTC.

The CDR3 is CASSLDLGTASFF. The CDR3 bases are TGTGCCAGCAGCTTAGATTTGGGTACAGCCAGTTTCTTT. The chain links TRBV11-2 to TRBJ1-1; D is uncertain. V shed 0 bases and J shed 13 bases, with 15 bases lying between them. This CDR3 contains 13 residues. CDR1 and CDR2 (germline): SGHAT, FQNNGV.

This clone was seen once. The chain carries TRBV30 and TRBJ2-7; possibly TRBD1 for D (6 bases). The V gene lost 0 bases and the J gene lost 6 bases, with 15 bases spanning the gap. This CDR3 contains 14 residues. Germline CDR1 GTSNPN, CDR2 SVGIG (reference sequence). In nucleotides, the CDR3 is TGTGCCTGGAGTGTCCTAAACAGGGTTGGCGAGCAGTACTTC. The encoded protein is CAWSVLNRVGEQYF.

This clone was detected a few times. This chain uses TRBV5-1 with TRBJ2-7; TRBD2 matches 11 bases. V dropped 3 bases and J dropped 3; count of bases not matched to a gene: 14. This CDR3 is 18 amino acids long. Germline CDR1 reads SGHRS; CDR2 reads YFSETQ. CDR3 in amino acids: CASSSGYLAGGRDYEQYF. The CDR3 DNA reads TGCGCCAGCAGCTCCGGATACCTAGCGGGAGGTAGGGACTACGAGCAGTACTTC.

The chain recombines TRBV27 with TRBJ2-2, with unresolved D. The CDR3 covers 12 residues. V was pared by 3 bases and J by 6 bases, with 5 bases between. Germline loops: CDR1 MNHEY, CDR2 SMNVEV (reference sequence). CDR3 nucleotides: TGTGCCAGCAGTTTGAGCCCCGGGGAGCTGTTTTTT. This gives the protein CASSLSPGELFF.

V and J are TRBV19 and TRBJ1-2; TRBD1 matches 8 bases. This CDR3 region has 17 residues. V shed 0 bases and J 5 bases; nucleotides not matched to a gene: 11. Per germline, CDR1 LNHDA and CDR2 SQIVND (reference sequence). The CDR3 here is CASSIDSRGTGRYGYTF. For the CDR3, the DNA is TGTGCCAGTAGTATAGATTCCAGGGGGACAGGACGGTATGGCTACACCTTC.

This chain joins TRBV30 and TRBJ2-3, with 8 positions matching TRBD2. The CDR3 length is 15 residues. Germline CDR1 GTSNPN, CDR2 SVGIG (reference sequence). J was trimmed by 1 base and V by 0 bases; bases with no gene match: 3. The CDR3 sequence is CAWSVLLAGTDTQYF. The CDR3 DNA reads TGTGCCTGGAGTGTACTACTAGCGGGCACAGATACGCAGTATTTT.

This rearrangement joins TRBV6-1 to TRBJ1-5; tentative D call: TRBD1 (6 bases). The CDR3 sequence is 16 residues long. Germline CDR1 MNHNS, CDR2 SASEGT. The ends were cut back, 1 base at V and 1 base at J, with 11 bases in the middle. CDR3 sequence reads: CASSEVGTGSNQPQHF. The CDR3 region has the DNA TGTGCCAGCAGTGAAGTAGGAACAGGGAGCAATCAGCCCCAGCATTTT.

The chain links TRBV4-2 to TRBJ1-2, with 9 bases matching TRBD1. Germline V lookup: CDR1 LGHNA, CDR2 YNFKEQ. The trim removed 2 bases at V and 4 bases at J, leaving 5 bases unmatched. The CDR3 is 15 residues long. The CDR3 bases are TGTGCCAGCAGCCAAAGGACAGGGGTTACCTATGGCTACACCTTC. Translation: CASSQRTGVTYGYTF.

The chain employs TRBV10-3 and TRBJ2-7; a weak D match, TRBD2 (5 bases). Germline lookup yields CDR1 ENHRY and CDR2 SYGVKD. This CDR3 has 14 amino acids. V lost 10 bases, J lost 0 bases, and 16 bases lay in between. In DNA form, the CDR3 reads TGTGCCACTCCCAGGACTTTCAGCTCCTACGAGCAGTACTTC. Translation: CATPRTFSSYEQYF.